Following are 23 T cell receptor beta chains from one sample sequenced in a study of graft-versus-host responses after intestinal transplantation. Irradiated, violet-dye-labeled stimulator cells, about 200,000 in number, were plated with about 200,000 CFSE-labeled responder cells. TCRdb keeps only in-frame clones here, not all; method: immunoSEQ multiplex PCR. This table has 6,000 to 9,000 clones, around a third appearing once. The sample here was alloreactive CD8+ T cells from a mixed lymphocyte reaction culture, taken before transplantation. As to subset: CFSE-low proliferating T cells sorted from approximately 6-day pre-transplant mixed lymphocyte reaction (GvH or HvG direction). The receptors come from a human patient who was an organ donor for intestinal transplantation.

This clone was counted between two and nine times. The chain recombines TRBV4-3 with TRBJ1-1; TRBD1 matches at 8 bases. This CDR3 is built from 15 residues. CDR1 is LGHNA and CDR2 is YSLEER in the germline V gene. V trimming: 4 bases; J trimming: 4 bases; junction bases outside the gene matches: 8. The CDR3 nucleotides read TGCGCCAGCAGCCTGTCCACAGGGGGGTTCACTGAAGCTTTCTTT. This sequence encodes CASSLSTGGFTEAFF.

This clone was picked up a small number of times. The genes are TRBV7-6 and TRBJ1-1; 8 nucleotides match TRBD1. This CDR3 comprises 13 residues. Germline-derived CDR1 and CDR2 are SGHVS and FNYEAQ. Trimming took 3 bases from V and 4 from J; bases not matched to a gene: 1. CDR3 in amino acids: CASSFTGGTEAFF. CDR3 nucleotides: TGTGCCAGCAGCTTTACAGGGGGCACTGAAGCTTTCTTT.

By share of the sample, this clone is medium-sized (0.01 to 0.1%). The CDR3 coding sequence is TGTGCCAGCAGCAAGACTATTACTAGCGGGTCCTACAATGAGCAGTTCTTC. Translated, it gives CASSKTITSGSYNEQFF. This chain connects TRBV11-2 to TRBJ2-1; 9 bases align to TRBD2. V shed 5 bases, J shed 1 base, and the junction held 9 bases outside the gene matches. The CDR3 spans 17 residues. Germline loops: CDR1 SGHAT, CDR2 FQNNGV.

The V and J genes are TRBV7-9 and TRBJ2-5; D not resolved. Trimming left V 4 bases short and J 7 bases short, with 16 bases between. Germline assignment: CDR1 SEHNR and CDR2 FQNEAQ (reference sequence). This CDR3 is built from 14 residues. This CDR3 is CASSSQLQVRTQYF. CDR3 sequence (DNA): TGTGCCAGCAGCTCACAGCTTCAGGTGCGGACCCAGTACTTC.

This clone showed up just a few times. The chain is built from TRBV19 and TRBJ2-1, with TRBD2 matching 7 bases. This CDR3 has 15 amino acids. Unmatched junction bases numbered 8, after V lost 8 bases and J lost 1 base. CDR1 LNHDA and CDR2 SQIVND come from the germline V gene (reference sequence). The CDR3 is CASSGRRGSYNEQFF. CDR3 coding DNA: TGTGCCAGTTCGGGGAGGCGGGGGTCCTACAATGAGCAGTTCTTC.

CDR3 protein: CASSPSGQGAFQPQHF. The CDR3 nucleotides read TGTGCCAGCAGCCCTTCGGGACAGGGGGCTTTTCAGCCCCAGCATTTT. The chain joins TRBV7-3 to TRBJ1-5; 12 nucleotides agree with TRBD1. There are 16 residues in the CDR3. Germline CDR1 reads SGHTA; CDR2 reads FQGTGA. V lost 5 bases to trimming and J lost 6 bases; unmatched junction nucleotides: 8.

The CDR3 spells CASSLELAGRYEQYF. The DNA for the CDR3 is TGTGCCAGCAGCTTAGAGCTAGCGGGGAGATACGAGCAGTACTTC. The chain combines TRBV4-2 with TRBJ2-7, with 9 bases lining up with TRBD2. Germline V lookup: CDR1 LGHNA, CDR2 YNFKEQ. J gave up 4 bases and V 5 bases, and 9 bases lay outside the gene matches. This CDR3 spans 15 amino acids.

In DNA, the CDR3 is TGCGCCAGCAGCTTGGAGTCAGGGGGAAACTATGGCTACACCTTC. Translation gives CASSLESGGNYGYTF. The chain carries TRBV5-1 and TRBJ1-2; the match to TRBD1 covers 7 bases. CDR3 length: 15 residues. The germline CDR1 and CDR2 sequences are SGHRS and YFSETQ. Trimming cost V 0 bases and J 2 bases; bases outside gene matches: 4.

This clone is labeled as large. The chain carries TRBV6-5 and TRBJ1-1; no firm D call. The CDR3 has 13 amino acids. Germline CDR1 MNHEY, CDR2 SVGAGI. V lost 6 bases to trimming and J lost 1 base, with 9 bases between them. CDR3 DNA sequence: TGTGCCAGCAGGGCGACATGGAACACTGAAGCTTTCTTT. Protein product: CASRATWNTEAFF.

Relative to its sample, this clone is medium-sized. The rearrangement links TRBV6-1 to TRBJ2-7; D may correspond to TRBD1 or TRBD2 (5 bases each). V dropped 3 bases and J dropped 4 bases, with 13 bases sitting between them. The CDR3 is made up of 14 amino acids. The germline V gene has CDR1 MNHNS and CDR2 SASEGT. The CDR3 DNA follows: TGTGCCAGCAGTGAGGTCGGGGCTGGGTACGAGCAGTACTTC. Translation gives CASSEVGAGYEQYF.

This chain joins TRBV11-2 and TRBJ1-1; a weak D match, TRBD1 (5 bases). V was clipped by 0 bases and J by 3 bases, with 5 bases between them. The CDR3 covers 13 residues. Germline V gene lookup returns CDR1 SGHAT and CDR2 FQNNGV. The CDR3 DNA reads TGTGCCAGCAGCTTAGACAGGGACACTGAAGCTTTCTTT. Encoded protein: CASSLDRDTEAFF.

This clone was counted a single time. The chain has TRBV5-1 and TRBJ2-5; D may match TRBD1 or TRBD2 (5 bases each). Germline lookup yields CDR1 SGHRS and CDR2 YFSETQ. The CDR3 loop spans 15 amino acids. V was cut by 0 bases and J by 11 bases, with 20 bases left in between. CDR3 coding DNA: TGCGCCAGCAGCTTGGAATGGGTAGGGTTGGGGGAGCAGTACTTC. Translating gives CASSLEWVGLGEQYF.

The chain couples TRBV5-1 to TRBJ2-7, with 8 bases matching TRBD1. From germline, CDR1 is SGHRS and CDR2 YFSETQ. The length of the CDR3 is 14 residues. The V gene end was trimmed by 0 bases and the J gene end by 5 bases; junction bases not matched to a gene: 4. CDR3 DNA: TGCGCCAGCAGCTTGGCCCAGGGGGCCGACGAGCAGTACTTC. Protein: CASSLAQGADEQYF. The full variable domain, its missing parts supplied by reference TRBV5-1 and TRBJ2-7, is KAGVTQTPRYLIKTRGQQVTLSCSPISGHRSVSWYQQTPGQGLQFLFEYFSETQRNKGNFPGRFSGRQFSNSRSEMNVSTLELGDSALYLCASSLAQGADEQYFGPGTRLTVT.

This clone came up a few times. The CDR3 protein is CASSLRTAQFF. The CDR3 coding sequence is TGTGCCAGCAGCTTGCGGACAGCGCAGTTCTTC. The V and J genes are TRBV5-8 and TRBJ2-1; D perhaps matches TRBD1 (6 bases). The germline V gene has CDR1 SGHTS and CDR2 YDEGEE. The CDR3 totals 11 residues. Trimming took 1 base from V and 12 from J, leaving 8 bases between them.

The genes are TRBV6-8 and TRBJ1-2, with D maybe TRBD1 (6 bases). This CDR3 region has 14 residues. CDR1 is MNHGY and CDR2 is SAAAGT in the germline V gene. Trimming took off 7 bases at V and 4 bases at J, with 16 bases between the two ends. The CDR3 loop is CASKDSNSFYGYTF. The CDR3 nucleotides are TGTGCCAGCAAGGACAGTAATTCTTTCTATGGCTACACCTTC.

To note about this clone: At one end, the junction sequence differs from germline, possibly due to a read error. The chain employs TRBV10-3 and TRBJ1-1, with 8 bases matching TRBD1. Germline V gene sequence: CDR1 ENHRY, CDR2 SYGVKD. The CDR3 consists of 19 residues. DNA of the CDR3: TGTGCCGTCAGTGAGTCTTTTTGGGACAGGATTGGAGTGCACACTGAAGCTTTCTTT. Protein: CAVSESFWDRIGVHTEAFF.

The sample holds a few counts of this clone. The rearrangement joins TRBV19 to TRBJ1-3; possible D gene TRBD1, 6 bases. The germline CDR1 and CDR2 sequences are LNHDA and SQIVND (reference sequence). V gave up 11 bases and J gave up 0 bases, with 11 bases separating them. This CDR3 spans 13 amino acids. The CDR3 region is CASRGDSGNTIYF. CDR3 sequence (DNA): TGTGCCTCGAGGGGGGACTCTGGAAACACCATATATTTT.

This clone is deemed medium-sized. The V gene is TRBV4-1, the J gene TRBJ2-7; TRBD1 might be the D (5 bases). CDR3 length: 14 amino acids. The V end lost 1 base, the J end lost 4 bases, and 11 bases lay between the germline ends. Germline-derived CDR1 and CDR2 are MGHRA and YSYEKL. This CDR3 reads CASSQVPAGYEQYF. The DNA for the CDR3 is TGCGCCAGCAGCCAAGTTCCAGCAGGGTACGAGCAGTACTTC.

This chain connects TRBV5-1 to TRBJ2-5; 9 positions agree with TRBD2. In germline, CDR1 is SGHRS, CDR2 YFSETQ. V shed 5 bases and J 2 bases; nucleotides not matched to a gene: 13. The CDR3 covers 17 residues. CDR3 in amino acids: CASSRLAGWGLQETQYF. The CDR3 DNA reads TGCGCCAGCAGTAGGCTAGCGGGGTGGGGCCTTCAAGAGACCCAGTACTTC.

In this sample, this clone turned up a few times. The rearrangement uses TRBV14 and TRBJ2-7, with D possibly being TRBD1 (6 bases). Germline V gene lookup returns CDR1 SGHDN and CDR2 FVKESK. V lost 4 bases and J lost 5, with 24 bases in between. The CDR3 sequence is 17 residues long. For the CDR3, the DNA is TGTGCCAGCAGCCTGCGAACTACTACCTCCGGACAGAACGAGCAGTACTTC. Its translation: CASSLRTTTSGQNEQYF.

This clone turned up a few times. CDR3 bases: TGTGCCAGCAGCTGGGGGGCGGCAGATACGCAGTATTTT. Amino acids: CASSWGAADTQYF. This chain joins TRBV7-7 and TRBJ2-3; TRBD1 or TRBD2 may be the D gene (6 bases each). V was pared by 4 bases and J by 4 bases, with 9 bases between. CDR3 size: 13 residues. Germline assignment: CDR1 SSHAT and CDR2 FNYEAQ (reference sequence).

This clone was counted at least ten times. The chain recombines TRBV5-8 with TRBJ1-6; tentative D call: TRBD1 (6 bases). Germline loops: CDR1 SGHTS, CDR2 YDEGEE. Deletions cut 2 bases from V and 7 bases from J, with 13 bases between. The CDR3 spans 15 residues. The CDR3 DNA reads as TGTGCCAGCAGCTTTATAGGACAGAGGAATTCACCCCTCCACTTT. This translates into CASSFIGQRNSPLHF.

In its sample, this clone was seen a few times. This chain links TRBV7-8 with TRBJ2-3, with D perhaps being TRBD1 or TRBD2 (6 bases each). V lost 4 bases, J lost 4 bases, and 9 bases lay in between. Per the germline V gene, CDR1 is SGHVS and CDR2 is FQNEAQ. The CDR3 extends over 13 amino acids. Here the CDR3 reads CASSWGAADTQYF. CDR3 DNA sequence: TGTGCCAGCAGCTGGGGGGCGGCAGATACGCAGTATTTT.